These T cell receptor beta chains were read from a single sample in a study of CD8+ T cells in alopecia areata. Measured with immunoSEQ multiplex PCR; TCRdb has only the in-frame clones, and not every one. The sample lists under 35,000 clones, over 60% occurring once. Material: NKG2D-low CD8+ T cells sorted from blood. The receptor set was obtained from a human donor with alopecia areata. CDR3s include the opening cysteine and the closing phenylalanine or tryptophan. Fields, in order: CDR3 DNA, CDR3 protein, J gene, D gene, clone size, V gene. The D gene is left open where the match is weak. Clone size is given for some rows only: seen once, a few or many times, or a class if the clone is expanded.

TGTGCCAGCAGTGCCCCGTACAGGGGAACCACAGATACGCAGTATTTT	CASSAPYRGTTDTQYF	TRBJ2-3	TRBD1	-	TRBV6-1
TGTGCCAGCAGCCGGGACGGAAAAGCTTTCTTT	CASSRDGKAFF	TRBJ1-1	-	-	TRBV7-9
TGCGCCAGCAGCCAAGCGGGGCTAGCGGGGGGGCCTAATGGTGAGACCCAGTACTTC	CASSQAGLAGGPNGETQYF	TRBJ2-5	TRBD2	few	TRBV4-3
TGTGCCAGCAGCGAACTAGCGGGAGGGCTGACAGATACGCAGTATTTT	CASSELAGGLTDTQYF	TRBJ2-3	TRBD2	-	TRBV27
TGTGCCAGCAGCGTACTAGCGGGGGGACCCACAGATACGCAGTATTTT	CASSVLAGGPTDTQYF	TRBJ2-3	TRBD2	-	TRBV9
TGTGCCAGCAGTTACTCGAGTAGCGGGGGGGAAATTACGCAGTATTTT	CASSYSSSGGEITQYF	TRBJ2-3	TRBD2	-	TRBV6-5
TGCAGCCCGCACGGATGGGGTGACAGGGGGGGAAACTCCTACAATGAGCAGTTCTTC	CSPHGWGDRGGNSYNEQFF	TRBJ2-1	TRBD1	-	TRBV29-1
TGTGCCAGCAGTTACGTTTCAGGGCTGAAGACAGATACGCAGTATTTT	CASSYVSGLKTDTQYF	TRBJ2-3	-	-	TRBV6-5
TGTGCCAGCAGGGGACAGGGGAGGTTGAACACTGAAGCTTTCTTT	CASRGQGRLNTEAFF	TRBJ1-1	TRBD1	-	TRBV27
TGTGCCAGCAGCTTAGGGACTGGCGGGAGGGTTGAGCAGTTCTTC	CASSLGTGGRVEQFF	TRBJ2-1	TRBD2	few	TRBV7-9
TGTGCCAGCACAGGTAGCCTAATGAGCTCCTACGAGCAGTACTTC	CASTGSLMSSYEQYF	TRBJ2-7	-	-	TRBV7-9
TGTGCCAGCAGTCTCCTACTGGAAACCCAAGAGACCCAGTACTTC	CASSLLLETQETQYF	TRBJ2-5	-	-	TRBV28
TGTGCCACCACGCAGTTTAGCTCCTACGAGCAGTACTTC	CATTQFSSYEQYF	TRBJ2-7	-	once	TRBV2
TGTGCCAGCAGCCAAGCAGGGAACTATGGCTACACCTTC	CASSQAGNYGYTF	TRBJ1-2	-	few	TRBV16
TGTGCCAGCAGTGACTCTCCTGGGACCTTTGTTAATGAGCAGTTCTTC	CASSDSPGTFVNEQFF	TRBJ2-1	-	-	TRBV6-4
TGCAGCGTTGAACCGTTAGCGGTCTCCTACAATGAGCAGTTCTTC	CSVEPLAVSYNEQFF	TRBJ2-1	-	-	TRBV29-1
TGTGCCAGCAGTTCCGATCTAGCGGCCTCCTACGAGCAGTACTTC	CASSSDLAASYEQYF	TRBJ2-7	TRBD2	-	TRBV27
TGTGCCAGCAGGGGGGTTCCGGGACAGAGATACAATGAGCAGTTCTTC	CASRGVPGQRYNEQFF	TRBJ2-1	TRBD1	-	TRBV2
TGTGCCAGCAGCGACTCTCAGGGTGCAGATACGCAGTATTTT	CASSDSQGADTQYF	TRBJ2-3	-	-	TRBV7-9
TGCGCCAGCGGACCCGGGGCGGGGCACACAGATACGCAGTATTTT	CASGPGAGHTDTQYF	TRBJ2-3	-	few	TRBV4-3
TGTGCCAGCAGGCCGGGCCGGGAAAACATTCAGTACTTC	CASRPGRENIQYF	TRBJ2-4	-	-	TRBV27
TGTGCCAGCAGTGGGCGGCTGGAGACCCAGTACTTC	CASSGRLETQYF	TRBJ2-5	-	-	TRBV25-1
TGTGCCAGCAGCTTGTTCAGGGTGTACGAGCAGTACTTC	CASSLFRVYEQYF	TRBJ2-7	-	-	TRBV13
TGTGCCAGCAGCTCGTCCGACAGTGCCTACGAGCAGTACTTC	CASSSSDSAYEQYF	TRBJ2-7	-	-	TRBV9
TGCAGCGGAGAATGGGAACAGGGTATGGGCTACACCTTC	CSGEWEQGMGYTF	TRBJ1-2	-	-	TRBV29-1
TGTGCCAGCAGCTACGGGACTAGCGGGGTTAATGAGCAGTTCTTC	CASSYGTSGVNEQFF	TRBJ2-1	TRBD2	-	TRBV27
TGTGCCAGTACCTCGAAACTAGCGGGACGCGTCTACAATGAGCAGTTCTTC	CASTSKLAGRVYNEQFF	TRBJ2-1	TRBD2	-	TRBV19
TGTGCCAGCAGTGACTCCGGGAACACCGGGGAGCTGTTTTTT	CASSDSGNTGELFF	TRBJ2-2	-	medium-sized	TRBV6-4
TGTGCCAGCAGTCGGACAGAATACAATGAGCAGTTCTTC	CASSRTEYNEQFF	TRBJ2-1	-	medium-sized	TRBV6-4
TGTGCCAGCAGCTCCCGGGACTACCCCTATGAGCAGTTCTTC	CASSSRDYPYEQFF	TRBJ2-1	TRBD2	-	TRBV7-9
TGTGCCAGCAGTCCCTTGGGTGTGCCTGAAGCTTTCTTT	CASSPLGVPEAFF	TRBJ1-1	-	-	TRBV28
TGTGCCAGCAGCTCCACTAATACGCGTTTCGGCACAGATACGCAGTATTTT	CASSSTNTRFGTDTQYF	TRBJ2-3	-	-	TRBV7-9
TGTGCCAGCAGCTGGACCGGGACGGCTAGCACAGATACGCAGTATTTT	CASSWTGTASTDTQYF	TRBJ2-3	-	few	TRBV7-9
TGTGCCAGCAGTGAGCGGGCAGCGAAGCGCGGGGAGCTGTTTTTT	CASSERAAKRGELFF	TRBJ2-2	-	-	TRBV6-4
TGTGCCAGCAGCCAGGACCTGGGGGAGACCCAGTACTTC	CASSQDLGETQYF	TRBJ2-5	-	-	TRBV7-8
TGTGCCAGTAGTATCCTGGGAGGGAGCCCCTACGAGCAGTACTTC	CASSILGGSPYEQYF	TRBJ2-7	TRBD2	-	TRBV19
TGTGCCAGCAGTGAAGAGAAATGGCTCACTGAAGCTTTCTTT	CASSEEKWLTEAFF	TRBJ1-1	-	few	TRBV2
TGCAGCGCGAGCGGGGGGAGAGTTGTGCCCTACGAGCAGTACTTC	CSASGGRVVPYEQYF	TRBJ2-7	TRBD2	-	TRBV29-1
TGTGCCAGCAGGAGCACAGATACGCAGTATTTT	CASRSTDTQYF	TRBJ2-3	-	-	TRBV27
TGTGCCAGTAGTCCGGGGGCCACTGAAGCTTTCTTT	CASSPGATEAFF	TRBJ1-1	-	-	TRBV19
TGCGCCAGCAGCTCGGGACTAGCGGGGGGAAGCACAGATACGCAGTATTTT	CASSSGLAGGSTDTQYF	TRBJ2-3	TRBD2	-	TRBV5-1
TGTGCCAGCAGCCCCCTTTTTGCGGGACGAGCTGGGGCCAACGTCCTGACTTTC	CASSPLFAGRAGANVLTF	TRBJ2-6	-	-	TRBV27
TGTGCCAGCAGCGTAGGCGGGGACGGTTACAATGAGCAGTTCTTC	CASSVGGDGYNEQFF	TRBJ2-1	-	-	TRBV9
TGTGCCAGCAGTTCCAACCCGCTAACCCAAGAGACCCAGTACTTC	CASSSNPLTQETQYF	TRBJ2-5	-	-	TRBV6-5
TGTGCCAGCAGTTCCCCCCTAGCGGGGTTAGCCAAAAACATTCAGTACTTC	CASSSPLAGLAKNIQYF	TRBJ2-4	TRBD2	-	TRBV28